This T cell receptor (beta chain) was found in a study of blood T cell repertoires in COVID-19 (dated by TCRdb to the early 2020s). Context from the whole study: The collaborator samples originated in the United States, Italy and Spain and spanned the acute and convalescent phases of COVID-19. The material from the prospective study consisted of cDNA or gDNA derived from T cells, B-cell-depleted T cells, or PBMCs. The dataset comprised deeply sampled blood TCRbeta repertoires from subjects exposed to, actively infected with, or recovered from COVID-19. The repertoires were released in a freely available public database intended as a resource for research on the immune response to SARS-CoV-2. Samples came from the ongoing ImmuneRACE study (first 160 participants) plus 1,254 subjects from 6 global collaborators. Nearly every sample came with metadata listing a de-identified subject ID, COVID-19 status, age in years and sex. Where HLA class I and class II types were available, the types were taken from metadata supplied by the sample provider, not from assay-based typing.

Each collaborating institution followed its own protocols to collect whole blood in K2EDTA tubes. Collaborator samples were shipped for TCRbeta analysis as frozen whole blood, isolated PBMCs, or DNA extracted from either sample type. On this clone itself: Which antigen it targets is not known. No much larger clonotype is one base removed from it; base qualities were not supplied.

The research as a whole found: Clinical and demographic metadata were provided uncurated, with the amount varying by source and participant.

TCRbeta CDR3 regions were amplified from genomic DNA by means of the immunoSEQ Assay, a bias-controlled multiplex PCR. As for the authors' bioinformatics: Nucleated cell counts per sample were estimated from amplification of reference gene primers within the assay. To quantify the absolute abundance of each unique TCRbeta CDR3 rearrangement, sequence reads were collapsed and filtered. For each sample, productive Simpson clonality was calculated as the square root of Simpson's diversity index across productive rearrangements. The immuneACCESS repertoire file appears here via TCRdb, limited to in-frame rearrangements. These files lack a portion of the clones; in checked studies, under half of the deficit traces to unresolved V genes, and the cause of the others is not known. V and J calls and clone size are copied from that table; D and trimming were computed from the DNA. The sample table records 55,000 to 65,000 clones; 80% to 90% of these occur just once. Roughly 8% of the sample rests with the top ten.

The germline V gene yields MNHEY for CDR1 and SVGAGI for CDR2. The CDR3, from cysteine to phenylalanine, totals 16 residues. The DNA shown is the 48-base CDR3, in frame from base 1. V sheds 3 bases and J sheds 4 bases, leaving 18 bases between their ends. The sample was peripheral blood. This receptor chain uses TRBV6-5 and TRBJ1-1; the D gene is perhaps TRBD1, from 5 matching bases. The receptor was isolated from a human donor with active COVID-19. The donor label of this sample is uncertain. The CDR3 in this case is CASSYQEVMTATEAFF. The nucleotide sequence is TGTGCCAGCAGTTATCAAGAGGTTATGACAGCCACTGAAGCTTTCTTT.